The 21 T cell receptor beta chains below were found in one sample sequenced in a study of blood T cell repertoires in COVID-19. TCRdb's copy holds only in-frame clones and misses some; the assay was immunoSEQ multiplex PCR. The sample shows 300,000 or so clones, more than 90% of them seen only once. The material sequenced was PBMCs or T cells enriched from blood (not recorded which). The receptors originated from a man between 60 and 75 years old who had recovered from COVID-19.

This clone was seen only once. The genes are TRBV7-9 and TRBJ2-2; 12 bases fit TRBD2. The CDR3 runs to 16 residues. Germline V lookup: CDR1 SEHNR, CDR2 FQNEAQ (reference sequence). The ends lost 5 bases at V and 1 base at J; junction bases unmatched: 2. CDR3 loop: CASSPSGRENTGELFF. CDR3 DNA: TGTGCCAGCAGCCCTAGCGGGAGGGAGAACACCGGGGAGCTGTTTTTT.

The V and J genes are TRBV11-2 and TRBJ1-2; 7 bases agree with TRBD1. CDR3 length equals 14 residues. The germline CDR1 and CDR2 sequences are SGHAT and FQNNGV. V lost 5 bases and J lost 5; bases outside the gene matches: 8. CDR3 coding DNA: TGTGCCAGCAGCCTAATAGACAGGGCTTATGGCTACACCTTC. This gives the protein CASSLIDRAYGYTF.

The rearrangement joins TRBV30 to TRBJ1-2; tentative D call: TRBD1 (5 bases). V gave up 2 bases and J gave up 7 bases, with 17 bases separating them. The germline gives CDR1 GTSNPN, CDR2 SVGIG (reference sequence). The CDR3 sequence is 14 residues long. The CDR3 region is CAWSLGRVSGGYTF. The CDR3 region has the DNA TGTGCCTGGAGTTTGGGCAGGGTGTCTGGTGGCTACACCTTC.

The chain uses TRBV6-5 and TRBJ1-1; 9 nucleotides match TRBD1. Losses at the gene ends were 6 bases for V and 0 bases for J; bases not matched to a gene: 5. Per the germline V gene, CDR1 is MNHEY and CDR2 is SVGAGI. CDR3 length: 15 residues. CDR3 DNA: TGTGCCAGCAGCCGAGGACAGGGGATGAACACTGAAGCTTTCTTT. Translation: CASSRGQGMNTEAFF.

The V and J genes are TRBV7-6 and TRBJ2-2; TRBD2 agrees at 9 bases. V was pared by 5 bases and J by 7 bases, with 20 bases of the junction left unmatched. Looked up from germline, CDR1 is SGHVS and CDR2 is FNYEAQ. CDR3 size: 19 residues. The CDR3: CASSPYSAGGPLIGGELFF. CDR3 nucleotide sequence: TGTGCCAGCAGCCCTTATAGTGCGGGAGGGCCCCTAATCGGCGGGGAGCTGTTTTTT.

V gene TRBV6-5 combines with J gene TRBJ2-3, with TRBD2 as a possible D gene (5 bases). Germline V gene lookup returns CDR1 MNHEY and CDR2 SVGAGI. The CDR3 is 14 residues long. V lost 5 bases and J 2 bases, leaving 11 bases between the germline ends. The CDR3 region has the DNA TGTGCCAGCAGTCCAGGAGGTGACACAGATACGCAGTATTTT. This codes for CASSPGGDTDTQYF.

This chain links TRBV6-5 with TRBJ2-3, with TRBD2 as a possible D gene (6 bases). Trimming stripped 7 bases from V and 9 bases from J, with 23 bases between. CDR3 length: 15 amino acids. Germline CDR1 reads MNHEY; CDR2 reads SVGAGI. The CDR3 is CASNPTGSQTQTQYF. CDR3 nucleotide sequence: TGTGCCAGCAACCCTACCGGGAGCCAAACCCAGACGCAGTATTTT.

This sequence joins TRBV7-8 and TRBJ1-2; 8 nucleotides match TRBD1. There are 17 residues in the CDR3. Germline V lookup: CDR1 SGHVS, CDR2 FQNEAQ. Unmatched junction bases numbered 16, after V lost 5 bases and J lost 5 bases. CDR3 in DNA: TGTGCCAGCAGCACTTCGATTGCAGGGGGCAGGTTGTATGGCTACACCTTC. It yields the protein CASSTSIAGGRLYGYTF.

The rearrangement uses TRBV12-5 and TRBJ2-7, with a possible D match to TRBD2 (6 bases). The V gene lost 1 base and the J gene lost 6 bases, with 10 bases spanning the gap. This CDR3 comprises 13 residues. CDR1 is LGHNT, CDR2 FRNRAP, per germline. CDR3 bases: TGTGCTAGTGGTTTGGGTGGGGGAGGCGAGCAGTACTTC. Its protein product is CASGLGGGGEQYF.

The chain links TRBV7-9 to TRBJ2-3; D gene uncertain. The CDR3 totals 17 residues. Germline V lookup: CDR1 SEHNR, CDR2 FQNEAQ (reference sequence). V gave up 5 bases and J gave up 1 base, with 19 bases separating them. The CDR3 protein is CASSPGLVAVGTDTQYF. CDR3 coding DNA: TGTGCCAGCAGCCCTGGCCTTGTCGCGGTAGGCACAGATACGCAGTATTTT.

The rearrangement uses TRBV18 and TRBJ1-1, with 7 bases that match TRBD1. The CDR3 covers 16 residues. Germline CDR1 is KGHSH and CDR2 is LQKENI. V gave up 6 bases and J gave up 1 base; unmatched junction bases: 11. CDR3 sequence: CASSRLEGAWNTEAFF. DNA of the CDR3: TGTGCCAGCTCGAGATTGGAGGGGGCTTGGAACACTGAAGCTTTCTTT.

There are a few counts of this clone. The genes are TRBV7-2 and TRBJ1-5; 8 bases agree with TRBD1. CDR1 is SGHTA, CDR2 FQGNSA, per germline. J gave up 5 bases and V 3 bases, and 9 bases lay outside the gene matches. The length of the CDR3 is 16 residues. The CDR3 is CASSLETGVFYQPQHF. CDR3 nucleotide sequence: TGTGCCAGCAGCTTGGAGACAGGGGTTTTTTATCAGCCCCAGCATTTT.

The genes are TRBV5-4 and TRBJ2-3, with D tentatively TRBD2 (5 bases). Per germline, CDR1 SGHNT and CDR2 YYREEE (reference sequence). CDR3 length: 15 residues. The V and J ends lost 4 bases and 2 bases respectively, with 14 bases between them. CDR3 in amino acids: CASSRDAGHTDTQYF. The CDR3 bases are TGTGCCAGCAGCCGAGATGCGGGCCACACAGATACGCAGTATTTT.

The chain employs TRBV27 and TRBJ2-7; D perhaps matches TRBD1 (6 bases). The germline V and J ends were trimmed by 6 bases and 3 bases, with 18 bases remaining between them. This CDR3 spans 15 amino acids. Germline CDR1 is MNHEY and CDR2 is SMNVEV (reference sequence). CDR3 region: CASSLAQQGVYEQYF. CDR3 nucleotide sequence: TGTGCCAGCAGCCTGGCCCAACAGGGAGTCTACGAGCAGTACTTC.

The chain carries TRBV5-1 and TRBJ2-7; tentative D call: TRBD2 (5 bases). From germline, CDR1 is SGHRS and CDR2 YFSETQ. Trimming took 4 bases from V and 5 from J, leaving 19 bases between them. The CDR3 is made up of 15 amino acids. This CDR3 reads CASSLGILVLNEQYF. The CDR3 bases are TGCGCCAGCAGCCTCGGGATCCTAGTCCTAAACGAGCAGTACTTC.

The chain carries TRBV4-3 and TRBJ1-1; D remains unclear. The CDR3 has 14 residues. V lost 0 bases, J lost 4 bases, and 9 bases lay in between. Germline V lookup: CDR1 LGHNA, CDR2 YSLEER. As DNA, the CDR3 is TGCGCCAGCAGCCAAGATCTGCGAGCCACTGAAGCTTTCTTT. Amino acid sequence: CASSQDLRATEAFF.

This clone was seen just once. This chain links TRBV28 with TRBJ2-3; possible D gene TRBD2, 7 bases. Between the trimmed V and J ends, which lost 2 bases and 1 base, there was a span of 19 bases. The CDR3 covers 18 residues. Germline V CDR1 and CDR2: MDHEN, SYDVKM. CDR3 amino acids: CASSLGGRGVTGTDTQYF. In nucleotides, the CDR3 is TGTGCCAGCAGTTTAGGGGGGAGGGGGGTGACTGGCACAGATACGCAGTATTTT.

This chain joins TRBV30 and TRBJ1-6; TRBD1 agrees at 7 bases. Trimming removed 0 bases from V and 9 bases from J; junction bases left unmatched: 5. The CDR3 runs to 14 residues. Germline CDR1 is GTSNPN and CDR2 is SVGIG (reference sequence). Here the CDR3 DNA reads TGTGCCTGGAGTGTACAGGGGCGAACTTCACCCCTCCACTTT. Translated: CAWSVQGRTSPLHF.

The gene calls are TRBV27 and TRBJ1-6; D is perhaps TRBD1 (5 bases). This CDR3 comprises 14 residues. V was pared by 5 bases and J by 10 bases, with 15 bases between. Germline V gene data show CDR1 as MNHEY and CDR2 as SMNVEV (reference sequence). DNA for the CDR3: TGTGCCAGCAGTCCCTGGGGGGTAGGCTCACCCCTCCACTTT. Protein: CASSPWGVGSPLHF.

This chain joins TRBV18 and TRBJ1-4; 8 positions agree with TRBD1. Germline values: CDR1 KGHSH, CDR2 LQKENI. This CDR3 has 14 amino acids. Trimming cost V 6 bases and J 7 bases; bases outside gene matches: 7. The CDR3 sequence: CASSQDRVVEKLFF. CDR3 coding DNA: TGTGCCAGCTCCCAGGACAGGGTGGTTGAAAAACTGTTTTTT.

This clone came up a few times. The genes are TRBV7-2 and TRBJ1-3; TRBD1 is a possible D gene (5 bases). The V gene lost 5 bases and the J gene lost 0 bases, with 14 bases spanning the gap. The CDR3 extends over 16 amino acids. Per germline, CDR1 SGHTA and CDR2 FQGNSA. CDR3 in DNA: TGTGCCAGCAGCCACCTCTCAGGGTCCTCTGGAAACACCATATATTTT. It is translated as CASSHLSGSSGNTIYF.